This passage covers 30 T cell receptor beta chains from one sample sequenced in a study of Ad26.COV2.S vaccination and SARS-CoV-2 variants. Treatment in this sample: some 20 received Ad26.COV2.S at low or high dose, single or two shots; 5 received placebo; per-sample allocation not given. The study sampled participants on day 63 after the first vaccine or placebo injection. Profiling relied on immunoSEQ multiplex PCR, and the TCRdb table lists in-frame clones only, not all of them. This sample has some 450,000 clones, with 90% found just once. The sample in question was peripheral blood, obtained in a trial of Ad26.COV2.S vaccine versus placebo. These receptors all stem from a person between 18 and 65 years old who received the Ad26.COV2.S COVID-19 vaccine or a placebo.

The chain employs TRBV27 and TRBJ2-7; unclear D gene. CDR1 is MNHEY, CDR2 SMNVEV, per germline (reference sequence). Trimming stripped 4 bases from V and 0 bases from J, with 7 bases between. The CDR3 is 13 amino acids. CDR3 protein: CASSYTPSYEQYF. Written as DNA, the CDR3 is TGTGCCAGCAGTTATACCCCCTCCTACGAGCAGTACTTC.

This rearrangement joins TRBV13 to TRBJ2-1; tentatively, D is TRBD2 (6 bases). The CDR3 runs 14 residues. Germline V gene sequence: CDR1 PRHDT, CDR2 FYEKMQ (reference sequence). The V end lost 4 bases, the J end lost 4 bases, and 11 bases lay between the germline ends. CDR3 sequence: CASSSREPYNEQFF. The CDR3, as DNA: TGTGCCAGCAGCTCACGGGAGCCTTACAATGAGCAGTTCTTC.

This chain uses TRBV24-1 with TRBJ2-1; D is ambiguous. Germline values: CDR1 KGHDR, CDR2 SFDVKD. CDR3 length equals 13 residues. With 0 bases removed from V and 9 bases from J, the gap between germline ends came to 8 bases. In DNA form, the CDR3 reads TGTGCCACCAGTGATTTGACAGCCCCTGAGCAGTTCTTC. Translated, it gives CATSDLTAPEQFF.

The chain has TRBV28 and TRBJ1-2, with 7 bases that match TRBD1. The CDR3 loop spans 17 amino acids. With V trimmed by 8 bases and J by 8 bases, 23 bases remained unmatched. Germline-derived CDR1 and CDR2 are MDHEN and SYDVKM. The CDR3 DNA is TGTGCCAGCCAAATCACGGGACAGCCGACCCGTCTGATAGGCTACACCTTC. It is translated as CASQITGQPTRLIGYTF.

This clone was detected once. V is TRBV9 and J is TRBJ2-1, with 7 nucleotides matching TRBD2. Trimming cost V 0 bases and J 9 bases; bases outside gene matches: 18. Germline lookup yields CDR1 SGDLS and CDR2 YYNGEE. CDR3 length: 18 amino acids. In DNA, the CDR3 is TGTGCCAGCAGCGTAGGTCAAACGGGGCTAGCGGTGACCGGTGAGCAGTTCTTC. Its protein product is CASSVGQTGLAVTGEQFF.

This clone was counted only a few times. The chain carries TRBV9 and TRBJ1-2; 9 bases line up with TRBD1. The CDR3 extends over 14 amino acids. Germline CDR1 is SGDLS and CDR2 is YYNGEE. After removal of 4 bases from V and 8 bases from J, the junction contained 9 bases not matched to a gene. CDR3 in amino acids: CASSSTGGMFGYTF. DNA for the CDR3: TGTGCCAGCAGCAGTACAGGGGGCATGTTCGGCTACACCTTC.

This chain connects TRBV7-9 to TRBJ2-7; no clear D gene. From germline, CDR1 is SEHNR and CDR2 FQNEAQ (reference sequence). The CDR3 sequence is 12 residues long. Trimming left V 5 bases short and J 4 bases short, with 9 bases between. This CDR3 is CASSEGIYEQYF. DNA for the CDR3: TGTGCCAGCAGCGAAGGGATATACGAGCAGTACTTC.

DNA for the CDR3: TGTGCCAGTAGTATGGGGCAGGGAGGCGCAGATACGCAGTATTTT. Translation: CASSMGQGGADTQYF. The rearrangement joins TRBV19 to TRBJ2-3, with D possibly matching TRBD2 (6 bases). CDR3 length: 15 amino acids. The germline CDR1 and CDR2 sequences are LNHDA and SQIVND (reference sequence). The V gene lost 3 bases and the J gene lost 4 bases, with 14 bases spanning the gap.

This clone came up a few times. The V call is TRBV28, the J call TRBJ1-5, with 10 bases lining up with TRBD1. CDR1 is MDHEN and CDR2 is SYDVKM in the germline V gene. The V gene end was trimmed by 5 bases and the J gene end by 5 bases; junction bases not matched to a gene: 9. The length of the CDR3 is 16 residues. The CDR3 loop reads CASSGSGTGVYQPQHF. The CDR3 region has the DNA TGTGCCAGCAGTGGCAGCGGGACAGGGGTGTATCAGCCCCAGCATTTT. Full variable domain (outside the CDR3, taken from reference TRBV28 and TRBJ1-5): DVKVTQSSRYLVKRTGEKVFLECVQDMDHENMFWYRQDPGLGLRLIYFSYDVKMKEKGDIPEGYSVSREKKERFSLILESASTNQTSMYLCASSGSGTGVYQPQHFGDGTRLSIL.

CDR3 nucleotide sequence: TGCGCCAGCAGCTTCCGGACAAAGCAAGAGACCCAGTACTTC. Amino acids: CASSFRTKQETQYF. The chain is built from TRBV5-1 and TRBJ2-5; perhaps TRBD1 as D (5 bases). The CDR3 sequence is 14 residues long. Germline V gene sequence: CDR1 SGHRS, CDR2 YFSETQ. V was clipped by 2 bases and J by 2 bases, with 10 bases between them.

This clone appeared once. The sample has other DNA sequences that encode this CDR3 too. V usage is TRBV7-9 and J usage is TRBJ1-1; D uncertain. Trimming removed 5 bases at V and 0 bases at J, with 7 bases between. There are 13 residues in the CDR3. The germline V gene has CDR1 SEHNR and CDR2 FQNEAQ (reference sequence). This CDR3 reads CASSTTLNTEAFF. Written as DNA, the CDR3 is TGTGCCAGCAGCACAACGTTGAACACTGAAGCTTTCTTT.

V usage is TRBV29-1 and J usage is TRBJ2-2; D call uncertain. Germline CDR1 is SQVTM and CDR2 is ANQGSEA. This CDR3 has 14 amino acids. The V end lost 4 bases, the J end lost 0 bases, and 9 bases lay between the germline ends. This CDR3 reads CSVGGIANTGELFF. As DNA, the CDR3 is TGCAGCGTTGGAGGCATCGCGAACACCGGGGAGCTGTTTTTT.

The chain joins TRBV28 to TRBJ1-5; D unresolved. The V gene's germline CDR1 is MDHEN and CDR2 SYDVKM. There are 12 residues in the CDR3. V dropped 7 bases and J dropped 11 bases, with 15 bases sitting between them. The CDR3 sequence: CASTDTPEAQHF. The CDR3 DNA is TGTGCCAGCACCGATACTCCGGAGGCCCAGCATTTT.

The chain uses TRBV6-6 and TRBJ2-7; 10 bases agree with TRBD2. The germline V gene encodes CDR1 MNHNY and CDR2 SVGAGI (reference sequence). The CDR3 contains 15 residues. The V segment lost 7 bases and the J segment 2 bases; nucleotides outside the gene matches: 8. Written as DNA, the CDR3 is TGTGCCAGCACCCCAAGGACTAGCGGTGCCTACGAGCAGTACTTC. It codes for CASTPRTSGAYEQYF.

CDR3 in amino acids: CASSLGLGGAGYGYTF. In DNA form, the CDR3 reads TGCGCCAGCAGCTTGGGGTTGGGGGGCGCCGGCTATGGCTACACCTTC. The chain employs TRBV5-1 and TRBJ1-2, with D tentatively TRBD1 (6 bases). CDR1 and CDR2 (germline): SGHRS, YFSETQ. The CDR3 runs to 16 residues. The V and J ends lost 0 bases and 4 bases respectively, with 16 bases between them.

This CDR3 is CASSSMWIAGNQPQHF. The CDR3 DNA follows: TGTGCCAGCAGTTCCATGTGGATAGCAGGGAATCAGCCCCAGCATTTT. The rearrangement uses TRBV28 and TRBJ1-5; perhaps TRBD1 as D (5 bases). Germline values: CDR1 MDHEN, CDR2 SYDVKM. The CDR3 has 16 amino acids. V lost 4 bases, J lost 4 bases, and 17 bases lay in between.

The chain combines TRBV11-3 with TRBJ2-7, with 7 bases lining up with TRBD2. This CDR3 is built from 14 residues. Germline assignment: CDR1 SGHNT and CDR2 YENEEA. V lost 6 bases and J lost 0; bases outside the gene matches: 5. The CDR3 protein is CASSRSGDSYEQYF. CDR3 DNA: TGTGCCAGCAGTCGAAGCGGGGACTCCTACGAGCAGTACTTC.

The V call is TRBV29-1, the J call TRBJ2-3; 9 positions agree with TRBD1. Germline V lookup: CDR1 SQVTM, CDR2 ANQGSEA. The CDR3 is made up of 14 amino acids. The trim removed 7 bases at V and 3 bases at J, leaving 8 bases unmatched. CDR3 DNA: TGCAGCGCGGACCACGGACAGGGGACAGATACGCAGTATTTT. Encoded protein: CSADHGQGTDTQYF.

V usage is TRBV14 and J usage is TRBJ2-1, with TRBD2 identical over 7 bases. The CDR3 contains 13 residues. Per the germline V gene, CDR1 is SGHDN and CDR2 is FVKESK. The ends lost 4 bases at V and 5 bases at J; junction bases unmatched: 2. The CDR3 loop is CASSPGLNNEQFF. The CDR3 nucleotides read TGTGCCAGCAGCCCGGGACTAAACAATGAGCAGTTCTTC.

The V gene is TRBV18, the J gene TRBJ1-1, with 8 bases identical to TRBD1. CDR3 length equals 16 residues. Looked up from germline, CDR1 is KGHSH and CDR2 is LQKENI. V was clipped by 2 bases and J by 0 bases; unmatched bases: 5. The CDR3, as DNA: TGTGCCAGCTCACCAGGTACAGGGGGACTGAACACTGAAGCTTTCTTT. This codes for CASSPGTGGLNTEAFF.

This chain uses TRBV27 with TRBJ2-5, with D perhaps TRBD1 (5 bases). This CDR3 contains 16 residues. Trimming left V 0 bases short and J 4 bases short, with 15 bases between. Germline V lookup: CDR1 MNHEY, CDR2 SMNVEV (reference sequence). The CDR3 DNA is TGTGCCAGCAGTTTATCGTGGGGCGCCCACGGAGAGACCCAGTACTTC. Encoded protein: CASSLSWGAHGETQYF.

The V gene is TRBV28, the J gene TRBJ2-5; a weak D match, TRBD1 (6 bases). The V end was cut by 6 bases, the J end by 0 bases, with 14 bases between. Germline-derived CDR1 and CDR2 are MDHEN and SYDVKM. This CDR3 is 15 amino acids long. CDR3 nucleotides: TGTGCCAGCAGCCAGACAACAGGGAACCAAGAGACCCAGTACTTC. Protein sequence: CASSQTTGNQETQYF.

J is TRBJ2-7 and V is TRBV20-1; possibly TRBD2 for D (5 bases). There are 14 residues in the CDR3. V shed 3 bases and J shed 3 bases, with 15 bases lying between them. CDR1 is DFQATT, CDR2 SNEGSKA, per germline (reference sequence). The CDR3 sequence is CSASRGNRDYEQYF. CDR3 sequence (DNA): TGCAGTGCTAGTCGTGGGAACCGGGACTACGAGCAGTACTTC.

This chain joins TRBV30 and TRBJ2-6, with unresolved D. The germline V gene encodes CDR1 GTSNPN and CDR2 SVGIG (reference sequence). This CDR3 comprises 15 residues. The V end was cut by 0 bases, the J end by 2 bases, with 8 bases between. The CDR3 spells CAWSVGHPGANVLTF. CDR3 nucleotides: TGTGCCTGGAGTGTAGGCCACCCTGGGGCCAACGTCCTGACTTTC.

The V gene is TRBV18, the J gene TRBJ1-1; 10 nucleotides align to TRBD1. CDR3 length: 17 amino acids. J lost 4 bases, V lost 6 bases, and 14 bases had no gene match. CDR1 is KGHSH, CDR2 LQKENI, per germline. CDR3 bases: TGTGCCAGCTCCCATGGGGATAGGGACAGGGGAAGCACTGAAGCTTTCTTT. Translated: CASSHGDRDRGSTEAFF.

This CDR3 reads CASIGLGATDTQYF. The CDR3 coding sequence is TGTGCCAGCATTGGGCTTGGAGCGACAGATACGCAGTATTTT. The gene calls are TRBV27 and TRBJ2-3, with no clear D. CDR1 and CDR2 (germline): MNHEY, SMNVEV (reference sequence). This CDR3 region has 14 residues. Trimming cost V 7 bases and J 3 bases, with 14 bases left between them.

The J gene is TRBJ2-5, the V gene TRBV6-2 or TRBV6-3, with D uncertain. V was trimmed by 4 bases and J by 5 bases, leaving 14 bases between them. CDR1 and CDR2 from the germline V gene are MNHEY and SVGEGT. CDR3 length: 14 amino acids. The CDR3: CASSSGVEGETQYF. The CDR3 nucleotides are TGTGCCAGCAGTTCCGGAGTGGAAGGGGAGACCCAGTACTTC.

The gene calls are TRBV15 and TRBJ1-6, with 9 nucleotides matching TRBD1. CDR3 length: 16 amino acids. J gave up 8 bases and V 1 base, and 6 bases lay outside the gene matches. Germline CDR1 reads LNHNV; CDR2 reads YYDKDF (reference sequence). The CDR3 sequence: CATSRAYRDRDSPLHF. CDR3 nucleotide sequence: TGTGCCACCAGCAGAGCGTACCGGGACAGGGATTCACCCCTCCACTTT.

The chain links TRBV7-2 to TRBJ1-1, with unresolved D. The CDR3 runs 13 residues. Germline lookup yields CDR1 SGHTA and CDR2 FQGNSA. V shed 5 bases and J shed 5 bases, with 12 bases lying between them. The CDR3 reads CASSLVPGTEAFF. The CDR3 coding sequence is TGTGCCAGCAGCCTCGTTCCGGGAACTGAAGCTTTCTTT.

The rearrangement uses TRBV5-1 and TRBJ2-2, with D maybe TRBD1 (6 bases). Germline V CDR1 and CDR2: SGHRS, YFSETQ. The CDR3 runs to 15 residues. V gave up 1 base and J gave up 5 bases, with 12 bases separating them. The CDR3 nucleotides read TGCGCCAGCAGCTTGATCCAGCAGGGGACCGGGGAGCTGTTTTTT. Its translation is CASSLIQQGTGELFF.